This T cell receptor beta chain was observed in a study of shared clonotypes between healthy human individuals (dated by TCRdb to between 2020 and 2021). Background on the whole study: The cohort included a few men and a couple of women between 18 and 49 years of age. Different laboratories and diverse techniques were used to prepare libraries and sequence TCR repertoires, to increase sequencing depth and limit assay-specific biases. Per donor, three plates each were used for CD4 naive and CD4 memory, two for CD8 naive, and one for CD8 memory. Blood TCR repertoires of five healthy adults were deeply sequenced to estimate repertoire size and the extent of clonotype sharing between individuals. Between about 0.8 and 9.5 billion PBMCs per donor were obtained by leukapheresis. Broad study findings and their caveats: Naive subsets generally had larger estimated clonotype richness than memory subsets. Pairwise subsampling led to the expectation that sequencing depth would affect the degree of clonotype sharing among donors. Compared with non-shared clonotypes, clonotypes shared by all four sorted-subset donors had higher generation probabilities. Incomplete sequencing was indicated by rarefaction of sorted-subset datasets, despite the large sequencing depth. Sharing across a few donors was observed for around 5% of naive CD4, over 3% of naive CD8, around 2.5% of memory CD4, and approximately 0.41% of memory CD8 clonotypes. The small number of donors limited the genetic and exposure-history diversity represented. Sampling was restricted to blood, and TCR repertoires in tissue are likely to differ from TCR repertoires in blood.

The donors were healthy, HIV-negative adults who had no recently reported acute infections or vaccinations. Every donor was a Caucasian adult living in Nashville, Tennessee, USA. CD8 memory samples combined magnetically selected CD45RO+ cells with CCR7-negative CD45RA+ effector memory (TemRA) cells. Blood was collected by leukapheresis, and PBMCs were isolated by Ficoll-Histopaque density gradient centrifugation and then cryopreserved in liquid nitrogen vapor phase. Analytical flow cytometry was used to check the purity and quantity of every magnetically sorted T cell population. Each sorted fraction had its genomic DNA isolated and then quantified by UV absorbance on a Nanodrop 2000c. Notes on this clone: What antigen it recognizes has not been identified. Base qualities are not recorded, but no much larger clone differs from it by a single base.

Using the deep immunoSEQ assay, TCR CDR3 regions were amplified from genomic DNA by multiplex PCR. Extracted genomic DNA from each cell subset was distributed evenly across all wells of several immunoSEQ 96-well plates, and each plate was treated as a replicate. For sorted subsets, each replicate PCR was loaded with 200 ng genomic DNA, equivalent to 25,000 to 35,000 T cell genomes. The purified libraries were quantified using a Qubit 3.0 fluorometer, sized with a Bioanalyzer 2100, and then quantified again using the KAPA Library Quantification kit. Each immunoSEQ 96-well plate was sequenced on its own single-read 150-cycle Illumina NextSeq 550 flow cell. The authors' pipeline ran thus. The immunoSEQ output contained only junctional sequences without quality scores, so filtering could not match that applied to full-length reads. To assign V/J genes and CDR3, sequences were annotated against IMGT germline references using PyIR, a Python wrapper for IgBLAST v1.9. Reads with weak V/J assignments (E-value above 1e-6), missing CDR3, stop codons, out-of-frame junctions, or ambiguous translated residues were removed. V3J clonotypes were defined as sequences sharing the same inferred V gene, J gene, and CDR3 amino acid sequence. The percentage overlap between two repertoires was calculated by dividing the number of shared unique clonotypes by the size of the smaller repertoire. Richness of each repertoire was evaluated using RTK rarefaction, the Chao1 estimator, and Recon v2.1 estimates of unobserved clonotypes. OLGA was used to compute generation probabilities for all TCRbeta clonotypes that the gDNA method yielded from a handful of donors. In TCRdb, the immuneACCESS table is reduced to in-frame sequences with V and J assigned. These tables do not hold every clone; where another copy was compared, an unresolved V gene accounts for under half, and the others remain unexplained. That table supplies the V and J calls and clone size; D and trimming were determined from the DNA. The sample table holds about 330,000 clones, of which roughly 84% were seen once. The top ten clones comprise around 15% of the sample.

Sample: memory CD8+ T cells sorted from blood. The meaning of the sample's cell subset or site label: CD45RO+ cells pooled with CCR7-negative TemRA cells. The sequence derives from a man younger than 30 in good health.

The DNA is as follows: TGTGCCAGTAGTATCGAATTTCATAACTTAAACTATGGCTACACCTTC. Its protein reads: CASSIEFHNLNYGYTF. The chain uses TRBV19 and TRBJ1-2, with the D segment identity uncertain. CDR1 is given as LNHDA and CDR2 as SQIVND, both from the germline V gene (reference sequence). Trimming at the junction amounts to 3 bases on V and 2 bases on J, and the germline ends lie 16 bases apart. Including the terminal cysteine and phenylalanine, the CDR3 comprises 16 residues. Just CDR3 DNA is preserved here, 48 bases in frame from base 1.